A selection of T cell receptor beta chains follows, all from one sample in a study of esophageal squamous cell carcinoma under preoperative chemotherapy. TCRdb recomputed calls from the PCR reads with MiXCR, one row per CDR3 protein. The sample holds roughly 15,000 distinct CDR3 sequences, roughly 60% seen once. Sampling was performed from a patient given preoperative chemotherapy. Receptors were obtained from a human donor with esophageal squamous cell carcinoma. The donor label of this sample is uncertain. CDR3s include the opening cysteine and the closing phenylalanine or tryptophan. D genes are given only for firm matches. A clone size is listed for some rows: how often the clone was seen (once, few, many), or a class if it is expanded.

j_call clone_size v_call d_call cdr3_length cdr3_aa cdr3_nt
TRBJ2-7 few TRBV6-1 TRBD2 16 CASSERGGGSSYEQYF TGTGCCAGCAGCGAAAGGGGCGGGGGGAGCTCCTACGAGCAGTACTTC
TRBJ2-3 - TRBV6-1 - 14 CAGSGGLSKDTQYF TGTGCGGGCAGTGGGGGACTGAGCAAAGATACGCAGTATTTC
TRBJ2-3 - TRBV6-1 TRBD2 17 CASRARSAGRSTGEQYF TGTGCCAGCAGGGCCCGGTCAGCCGGGAGGAGCACCGGGGAGCAGTATTTT
TRBJ2-3 - TRBV6-1 - 16 CASAALGGSGTETQYF TGTGCCAGCGCGGCCCTAGGGGGGAGTGGCACAGAGACGCAGTATTTC
TRBJ2-5 - TRBV6-1 - 16 CASRGGGGGAQDTQYF TGTGCCAGCAGGGGGGGTGGAGGGGGAGCCCAAGATACGCAGTATTTC
TRBJ2-3 few TRBV7-2 TRBD1 16 CASSLGQGKRTDTQYF TGTGCCAGCAGCCTGGGACAGGGCAAGCGCACAGATACGCAGTATTTT
TRBJ2-2 - TRBV6-1 - 14 CASSEGAGTGELYF TGTGCCAGCAGTGAGGGTGCAGGGACCGGGGAGCTGTATTTT
TRBJ2-1 few TRBV12-3/TRBV12-4 TRBD2 17 CASSGRLAGAGGNEQFF TGTGCCAGCAGCGGGAGACTAGCGGGAGCAGGGGGCAATGAGCAGTTCTTC
TRBJ2-7 few TRBV7-2 - 16 CASRGRGGGDPETQYF TGTGCCAGCAGGGGACGAGGGGGGGGTGACCCAGAGACGCAGTACTTC
TRBJ2-7 many TRBV6-1 TRBD1 16 CASSPYGQGRLYEQYF TGTGCCAGCAGTCCTTACGGACAGGGAAGGCTCTACGAGCAGTACTTC
TRBJ2-3 - TRBV6-1 - 15 CARGSGSRGKDTQYF TGTGCCAGGGGTTCCGGGAGTCGCGGCAAAGATACGCAGTACTTT
TRBJ2-1 - TRBV11-2 - 13 CASSSNGFDEQFF TGTGCCAGCAGCTCCAACGGCTTCGATGAGCAGTTCTTC
TRBJ2-5 - TRBV6-1 TRBD2 13 CASSRWGGETQYF TGTGCCAGCTCCCGCTGGGGGGGAGAGACCCAGTACTTC
TRBJ2-1 medium-sized TRBV12-3/TRBV12-4 - 15 CASSPPGQSYNEQFF TGTGCCAGCAGCCCCCCGGGCCAATCCTACAATGAGCAGTTCTTC
TRBJ2-7 many TRBV27 - 15 CASSLIGQSSYEQYF TGTGCCAGCAGTTTAATAGGACAGAGCTCCTACGAGCAGTACTTC
TRBJ2-4 - TRBV6-1 TRBD2 17 CASSASGGGCAKNTQYF TGTGCCAGCAGCGCAAGCGGGGGGGGGTGCGCCAAAAACACTCAGTATTTC
TRBJ2-7 - TRBV7-2 - 13 CASSFNGGFEQYF TGTGCCAGCAGCTTTAACGGGGGCTTTGAGCAGTACTTC
TRBJ2-1 many TRBV7-2 TRBD2 14 CASSILAGGSEQFF TGTGCCAGCAGCATACTAGCGGGAGGAAGTGAGCAGTTCTTC
TRBJ2-3 - TRBV27 - 15 CASRARGNWADTQYF TGTGCCAGCCGAGCGCGGGGTAATTGGGCAGATACGCAGTATTTT
TRBJ2-3 once TRBV6-1 - 11 CGSNDQGTQYF TGTGGGAGCAACGACCAAGGCACGCAGTATTTT
TRBJ1-5 many TRBV6-1 TRBD1 15 CASSEAGTGSQPQHF TGTGCCAGCAGTGAAGCGGGGACAGGGAGTCAGCCCCAGCATTTT
TRBJ2-4 - TRBV6-5 - 13 CASSFDPKNTQYF TGTGCCAGCAGTTTTGACCCCAAAAATACTCAGTACTTT
TRBJ2-1 - TRBV6-1 - 15 CASSEETLRRDEQFF TGTGCCAGCAGTGAAGAAACCCTGCGGAGGGATGAGCAGTTCTTC
TRBJ2-4 - TRBV6-1 - 16 CASSRKGLYGENTQYF TGTGCCAGCAGCCGCAAGGGGCTGTACGGGGAAAATACGCAGTACTTC
TRBJ2-3 - TRBV6-5 - 14 CASRLGLAKDTQYF TGTGCCAGCAGGTTAGGGCTCGCCAAAGATACGCAGTACTTT